The 27 T cell receptor beta chains below all came from one sample that was sequenced in a study of cytomegalovirus exposure and HLA in healthy donors. Researchers ran the PCR with 60 Vbeta and 13 Jbeta primers. Assay used: immunoSEQ multiplex PCR; TCRdb lists only in-frame clones, some missing. The sample includes roughly 71,000 clones, around 80% of them seen just once. The material sequenced was PBMCs. The receptor set was obtained from a girl aged 10 to 17 in good health and CMV-seropositive.

This clone was observed a handful of times. The J gene is TRBJ2-1, the V gene TRBV18; D might be TRBD1 (6 bases). Germline CDR1 and CDR2: KGHSH and LQKENI. The CDR3 is 14 amino acids. V gave up 3 bases and J gave up 5 bases, with 11 bases separating them. The chain's CDR3 is CASSPIHRDNEQFF. The CDR3 DNA reads TGTGCCAGCTCACCTATACACAGGGACAATGAGCAGTTCTTC.

This chain links TRBV11-2 with TRBJ1-2; 8 positions agree with TRBD1. This CDR3 has 16 amino acids. Germline-derived CDR1 and CDR2 are SGHAT and FQNNGV. The trim removed 4 bases at V and 6 bases at J, leaving 13 bases unmatched. In nucleotides, the CDR3 is TGTGCCAGCAGCTCCGACCCGACAGGGGTTCAGGATGGCTACACCTTC. It specifies CASSSDPTGVQDGYTF.

This chain joins TRBV28 and TRBJ2-7; 8 positions match TRBD1. V dropped 6 bases and J dropped 4; count of bases not matched to a gene: 23. The CDR3 totals 19 residues. Germline loops: CDR1 MDHEN, CDR2 SYDVKM. The CDR3 DNA reads TGTGCCAGCAGCACTTCCAGGGCAGGGGGCTCCAGGAGAGTATACGAGCAGTACTTC. It encodes CASSTSRAGGSRRVYEQYF.

This rearrangement joins TRBV6-5 to TRBJ1-6, with 9 bases that match TRBD1. CDR3 length: 15 residues. The germline gives CDR1 MNHEY, CDR2 SVGAGI. Trimming at V came to 6 bases and at J to 9 bases, leaving 9 bases not matched to a gene. The CDR3 spells CASRPPGQGGSPLHF. CDR3 sequence (DNA): TGTGCCAGCAGGCCTCCGGGACAGGGCGGTTCACCCCTCCACTTT.

V usage is TRBV25-1 and J usage is TRBJ2-7; 7 bases align to TRBD1. The CDR3 sequence is 12 residues long. After removal of 9 bases from V and 6 bases from J, the junction contained 8 bases not matched to a gene. The V gene's germline CDR1 is MGHDK and CDR2 SYGVNS. As DNA, the CDR3 is TGTGCCAGTGGACAGGTTGTTGGCGAGCAGTACTTC. Protein product: CASGQVVGEQYF.

J is TRBJ1-6 and V is TRBV6-6; TRBD1 agrees at 7 bases. CDR1 and CDR2 from the germline V gene are MNHNY and SVGAGI (reference sequence). CDR3 length: 15 residues. Trimming cost V 7 bases and J 7 bases; bases outside gene matches: 10. CDR3 bases: TGTGCCAGCATTCGAGGGACAGCCGGCAATTCACCCCTCCACTTT. Translated, it gives CASIRGTAGNSPLHF.

The chain recombines TRBV27 with TRBJ2-1, with 9 positions matching TRBD1. This CDR3 spans 13 amino acids. Germline V gene sequence: CDR1 MNHEY, CDR2 SMNVEV (reference sequence). V gave up 5 bases and J gave up 8 bases; unmatched junction bases: 4. The CDR3 spells CASSPTGGDEQFF. The CDR3 coding sequence is TGTGCCAGCAGTCCGACAGGGGGGGATGAGCAGTTCTTC.

The chain combines TRBV10-3 with TRBJ2-1; no definite D call. There are 12 residues in the CDR3. Germline lookup yields CDR1 ENHRY and CDR2 SYGVKD. With 9 bases removed from V and 7 bases from J, the gap between germline ends came to 13 bases. CDR3 sequence: CAISAQWNEQFF. As DNA, the CDR3 is TGTGCCATAAGCGCCCAGTGGAATGAGCAGTTCTTC.

This clone occurred a few times. The genes are TRBV7-2 and TRBJ1-3, with 8 bases fitting TRBD1. V shed 0 bases and J 7 bases; nucleotides not matched to a gene: 2. This CDR3 contains 14 residues. Germline values: CDR1 SGHTA, CDR2 FQGNSA. CDR3 coding DNA: TGTGCCAGCAGCTTAGCGGACAGGGCTAACACCATATATTTT. Its translation: CASSLADRANTIYF.

This clone was observed once. The V and J genes are TRBV7-9 and TRBJ1-2; perhaps TRBD1 as D (6 bases). Germline loops: CDR1 SEHNR, CDR2 FQNEAQ (reference sequence). With 11 bases removed from V and 7 bases from J, the gap between germline ends came to 23 bases. There are 14 residues in the CDR3. The DNA for the CDR3 is TGTGCCGCAGAAAATCTGGGGGCTATGGCTGGCTACACCTTC. It codes for CAAENLGAMAGYTF.

The chain uses TRBV9 and TRBJ2-5; D remains ambiguous. The CDR3 totals 14 residues. V lost 1 base and J lost 1, with 8 bases in between. Looked up from germline, CDR1 is SGDLS and CDR2 is YYNGEE. DNA for the CDR3: TGTGCCAGCAGCGTAAGTACGAGCCAAGAGACCCAGTACTTC. As protein: CASSVSTSQETQYF.

This sequence joins TRBV15 and TRBJ2-1; a possible D gene is TRBD2 (6 bases). The germline V gene has CDR1 LNHNV and CDR2 YYDKDF (reference sequence). V lost 5 bases, J lost 7 bases, and 15 bases lay in between. CDR3 length: 14 amino acids. CDR3 DNA: TGTGCCACCAGCCGCAGCGGGCTAGCAAATGAGCAGTTCTTC. Translated: CATSRSGLANEQFF.

J is TRBJ2-7 and V is TRBV2; D perhaps matches TRBD2 (6 bases). The CDR3 length is 14 residues. Germline V gene lookup returns CDR1 SNHLY and CDR2 FYNNEI. Trimming pared 6 bases from V and 0 bases from J, leaving 12 bases between. DNA for the CDR3: TGTGCCAGCAGGTGGGAGGTAACCTCCTACGAGCAGTACTTC. Encoded protein: CASRWEVTSYEQYF.

The chain couples TRBV7-9 to TRBJ2-7; TRBD1 matches 7 bases. The CDR3 has 15 amino acids. CDR1 and CDR2 from the germline V gene are SEHNR and FQNEAQ (reference sequence). The V segment lost 2 bases and the J segment 1 base; nucleotides outside the gene matches: 5. In DNA, the CDR3 is TGTGCCAGCAGCTTATCACAGGGGTGGTCCTACGAGCAGTACTTC. It is translated as CASSLSQGWSYEQYF.

This clone was observed a few times. V is TRBV19 and J is TRBJ1-1, with a possible D match to TRBD1 (6 bases). Trimming took 5 bases from V and 0 from J, leaving 13 bases between them. The germline V gene encodes CDR1 LNHDA and CDR2 SQIVND (reference sequence). This CDR3 is 15 amino acids long. The CDR3 nucleotides read TGTGCCAGTAGTTCCCGGACAGAAGTGAACACTGAAGCTTTCTTT. This gives the protein CASSSRTEVNTEAFF.

The chain has TRBV18 and TRBJ2-7; a possible D gene is TRBD2 (5 bases). The CDR3 loop spans 12 amino acids. Germline V lookup: CDR1 KGHSH, CDR2 LQKENI. The V and J ends lost 3 bases and 5 bases respectively, with 8 bases between them. The CDR3 region is CASSPAGNEQYF. For the CDR3, the DNA is TGTGCCAGCTCACCGGCGGGCAACGAGCAGTACTTC.

V gene TRBV5-7 combines with J gene TRBJ1-1; D uncertain. TRBV5-7 carries the ORF label, with uncertain function. The CDR3 is 14 amino acids. Trimming removed 0 bases at V and 0 bases at J, with 6 bases between. CDR3 sequence: CASSLDIMNTEAFF. In DNA form, the CDR3 reads TGTGCCAGCAGCTTGGACATAATGAACACTGAAGCTTTCTTT.

The chain combines TRBV9 with TRBJ1-4; no definite D call. CDR3 size: 15 residues. V gave up 0 bases and J gave up 0 bases, with 6 bases separating them. CDR1 is SGDLS and CDR2 is YYNGEE in the germline V gene. The CDR3 DNA is TGTGCCAGCAGCGTAGGGCCAGCAACTAATGAAAAACTGTTTTTT. The encoded protein is CASSVGPATNEKLFF. Drawing the rest from reference TRBV9 and TRBJ1-4, the complete variable domain is DSGVTQTPKHLITATGQRVTLRCSPRSGDLSVYWYQQSLDQGLQFLIQYYNGEERAKGNILERFSAQQFPDLHSELNLSSLELGDSALYFCASSVGPATNEKLFFGSGTQLSVL.

The rearrangement links TRBV2 to TRBJ2-1; 13 nucleotides match TRBD2. The CDR3 consists of 15 residues. Per the germline V gene, CDR1 is SNHLY and CDR2 is FYNNEI. The trim removed 5 bases at V and 8 bases at J, leaving 6 bases unmatched. This CDR3 is CASSTTSGGAYEQFF. In nucleotides, the CDR3 is TGTGCCAGCAGTACCACTAGCGGGGGGGCCTATGAGCAGTTCTTC.

The CDR3 sequence: CASSMGRATEQYF. CDR3 DNA sequence: TGTGCCAGTAGTATGGGCAGGGCGACCGAGCAGTACTTC. The chain uses TRBV19 and TRBJ2-7; TRBD1 is a possible D gene (5 bases). Germline assignment: CDR1 LNHDA and CDR2 SQIVND (reference sequence). CDR3 size: 13 residues. Trimming cost V 3 bases and J 6 bases, with 12 bases left between them.

The V gene is TRBV29-1, the J gene TRBJ2-7; TRBD2 matches at 9 bases. The CDR3 is 14 residues long. Germline lookup yields CDR1 SQVTM and CDR2 ANQGSEA. Trimming took 6 bases from V and 3 from J; bases not matched to a gene: 9. CDR3 sequence: CSVGEDSGGYEQYF. CDR3 in DNA: TGCAGCGTCGGGGAGGATAGCGGGGGCTACGAGCAGTACTTC.

This chain uses TRBV7-9 with TRBJ2-2, with 14 positions matching TRBD2. This CDR3 has 15 residues. V lost 5 bases to trimming and J lost 6 bases; unmatched junction nucleotides: 2. Germline CDR1 reads SEHNR; CDR2 reads FQNEAQ (reference sequence). CDR3 amino acids: CASSETSGRAGELFF. The CDR3 DNA is TGTGCCAGCAGCGAGACTAGCGGGAGGGCCGGGGAGCTGTTTTTT.

This chain connects TRBV6-1 to TRBJ1-1; TRBD1 is a possible D gene (6 bases). CDR3 length: 13 residues. CDR1 is MNHNS and CDR2 is SASEGT in the germline V gene. With 7 bases removed from V and 5 bases from J, the gap between germline ends came to 14 bases. CDR3 protein: CASTPVGGTEAFF. The CDR3, as DNA: TGTGCCAGCACCCCCGTAGGGGGTACTGAAGCTTTCTTT.

The J gene is TRBJ2-7, the V gene TRBV5-1, with 7 bases fitting TRBD2. The CDR3 length is 14 residues. Trimming at V came to 3 bases and at J to 0 bases, leaving 3 bases not matched to a gene. Per germline, CDR1 SGHRS and CDR2 YFSETQ. For the CDR3, the DNA is TGCGCCAGCAGCTCCACTAGCGACTCCTACGAGCAGTACTTC. Translated: CASSSTSDSYEQYF.

This chain links TRBV7-2 with TRBJ2-5; D may be TRBD2 (5 bases). Trimming took 5 bases from V and 3 from J, leaving 13 bases between them. The CDR3 contains 14 residues. Germline loops: CDR1 SGHTA, CDR2 FQGNSA. The CDR3 protein is CASSPPPGKETQYF. The CDR3 region has the DNA TGTGCCAGCAGCCCACCGCCCGGGAAAGAGACCCAGTACTTC.

The chain combines TRBV9 with TRBJ1-1; no firm D call. Germline V gives CDR1 SGDLS, CDR2 YYNGEE. Trimming took 3 bases from V and 1 from J, leaving 7 bases between them. The CDR3 has 13 residues. CDR3 loop: CASSGPSNTEAFF. CDR3 nucleotides: TGTGCCAGCAGCGGGCCGTCGAACACTGAAGCTTTCTTT.

The chain links TRBV25-1 to TRBJ1-1; unclear D gene. V was trimmed by 6 bases and J by 3 bases, leaving 8 bases between them. From germline, CDR1 is MGHDK and CDR2 SYGVNS. This CDR3 has 12 residues. Here the CDR3 DNA reads TGTGCCAGCAGGAGAGGGTACACTGAAGCTTTCTTT. Protein: CASRRGYTEAFF.